This TCR beta chain was obtained from a study of cytomegalovirus exposure and HLA in healthy donors. Study findings and constraints: In the analysis, some V segments, TRBV6-2 and TRBV6-3 included, were excluded as indistinguishable.

J gave up 6 bases and V 5 bases, and 19 bases lay outside the gene matches. CDR3 length: 20 amino acids. The germline gives CDR1 MNHEY, CDR2 SMNVEV (reference sequence). Amplification used 60 Vbeta primers and 13 Jbeta primers. Clones were sequenced by immunoSEQ multiplex PCR, and TCRdb holds only the in-frame ones, with some missing. The repertoire holds around 190,000 clones, with 65% to 80% as singletons. Notes on this clone: What it binds is not known.

The source is a man aged 30 to 39 in good health and CMV-seropositive. The genes are TRBV27 and TRBJ2-1; 13 nucleotides line up with TRBD2. Sequenced material: PBMCs. The CDR3 DNA sequence: TGTGCCAGCAGTCCCTACATTCCCTCCTCGCGACTAGCGGGAGGCAATGAGCAGTTCTTC. Encoded protein: CASSPYIPSSRLAGGNEQFF.